This T cell receptor beta chain was captured by sequencing in a study of T cell responses to AZD1222 COVID-19 vaccine. General observations from the study: Close to half of all spike-specific TCRs reportedly target regions of the variants that are unmutated. The donor group comprised mostly white British people and more females; the analysis possibly underestimated clonal diversity.

In germline, CDR1 is KGHSH, CDR2 LQKENI. The CDR3 sequence is 16 residues long. V shed 3 bases and J 5 bases; nucleotides not matched to a gene: 8. With respect to this clone: Its antigen is unidentified.

Repertoires were generated with immunoSEQ multiplex PCR, while TCRdb's copy carries only in-frame clones and drops some. The repertoire holds around 160,000 clones, with 90% to 95% as singletons. The chain combines TRBV18 with TRBJ2-1; 9 bases align to TRBD1. The specimen was peripheral blood, collected 28 days after the second AZD1222 dose. This receptor was obtained from an adult who received the AZD1222 COVID-19 vaccine. The CDR3 DNA reads TGTGCCAGCTCACCGCTGGGACAGGGTGGGAACAATGAGCAGTTCTTC. Its translation: CASSPLGQGGNNEQFF.